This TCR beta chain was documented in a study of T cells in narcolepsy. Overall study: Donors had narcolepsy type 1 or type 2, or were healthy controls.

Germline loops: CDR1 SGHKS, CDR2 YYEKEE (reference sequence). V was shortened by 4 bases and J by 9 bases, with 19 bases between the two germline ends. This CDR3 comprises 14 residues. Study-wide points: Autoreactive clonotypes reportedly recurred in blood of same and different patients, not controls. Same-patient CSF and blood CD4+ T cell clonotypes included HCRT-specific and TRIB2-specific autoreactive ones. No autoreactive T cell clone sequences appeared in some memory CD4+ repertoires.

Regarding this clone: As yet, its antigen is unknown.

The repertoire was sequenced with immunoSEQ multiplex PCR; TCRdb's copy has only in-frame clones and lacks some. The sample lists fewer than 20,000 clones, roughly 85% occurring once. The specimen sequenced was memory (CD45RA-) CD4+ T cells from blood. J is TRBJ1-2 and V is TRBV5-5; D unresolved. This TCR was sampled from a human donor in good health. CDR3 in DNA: TGTGCCAGCAGCCGAGACGTCGACGCCGGACGCTACACCTTC. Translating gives CASSRDVDAGRYTF.